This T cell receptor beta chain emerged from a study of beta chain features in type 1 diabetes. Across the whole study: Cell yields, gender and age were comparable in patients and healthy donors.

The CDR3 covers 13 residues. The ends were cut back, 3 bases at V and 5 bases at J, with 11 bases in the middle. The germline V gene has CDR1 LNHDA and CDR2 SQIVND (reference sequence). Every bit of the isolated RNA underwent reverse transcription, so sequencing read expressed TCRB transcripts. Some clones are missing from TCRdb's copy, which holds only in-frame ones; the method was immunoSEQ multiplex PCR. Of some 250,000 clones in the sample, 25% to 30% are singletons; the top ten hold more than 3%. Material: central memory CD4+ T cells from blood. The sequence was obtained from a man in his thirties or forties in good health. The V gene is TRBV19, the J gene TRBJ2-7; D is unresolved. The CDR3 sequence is CASSMVVNHEQYF. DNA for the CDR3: TGTGCCAGTAGTATGGTGGTCAATCACGAGCAGTACTTC.